This T cell receptor beta chain was found in a study of T cell responses to AZD1222 COVID-19 vaccine. Study-wide results and limits: Unmutated variant regions reportedly attract nearly half of all spike-specific TCRs.

Sequencing used immunoSEQ multiplex PCR; TCRdb keeps in-frame clones, though not all of them. The table includes 98,000 or so clones, 93% detected once. Regarding this clone: The antigen is undetermined.

Germline V gene lookup returns CDR1 SQVTM and CDR2 ANQGSEA. V gave up 6 bases and J gave up 3 bases, with 18 bases separating them. This CDR3 has 15 residues. The clonotype was recovered from an adult in good health. J is TRBJ1-3 and V is TRBV29-1; D perhaps matches TRBD1 (6 bases). The specimen comprised peripheral blood, sampled on day 0 of AZD1222 vaccination. CDR3 protein: CSVASSGTYGNTIYF. The CDR3 bases are TGCAGCGTCGCCTCCTCCGGGACATATGGAAACACCATATATTTT. Variable domain in full (rest from reference TRBV29-1 and TRBJ1-3): SAVISQKPSRDICQRGTSLTIQCQVDSQVTMMFWYRQQPGQSLTLIATANQGSEATYESGFVIDKFPISRPNLTFSTLTVSNMSPEDSSIYLCSVASSGTYGNTIYFGEGSWLTVV.